One TCR beta chain is described in this entry. The data derive from a study of blood T cell repertoires in COVID-19. The repertoire was sequenced with immunoSEQ multiplex PCR; TCRdb's copy has only in-frame clones and lacks some. The sample has about 200,000 clones; 65% to 85% are singletons. Germline V lookup: CDR1 LNHDA, CDR2 SQIVND (reference sequence). The trim removed 6 bases at V and 4 bases at J, leaving 10 bases unmatched. The CDR3 runs to 15 residues. The chain couples TRBV19 to TRBJ2-3; 7 bases agree with TRBD1. The TCR originated in a human donor in a cohort sampled during active COVID-19. The specimen sequenced was peripheral blood. CDR3 sequence: CASRRQGVVSDTQYF. CDR3 sequence (DNA): TGTGCCAGTAGGAGACAGGGAGTCGTCTCAGATACGCAGTATTTT.